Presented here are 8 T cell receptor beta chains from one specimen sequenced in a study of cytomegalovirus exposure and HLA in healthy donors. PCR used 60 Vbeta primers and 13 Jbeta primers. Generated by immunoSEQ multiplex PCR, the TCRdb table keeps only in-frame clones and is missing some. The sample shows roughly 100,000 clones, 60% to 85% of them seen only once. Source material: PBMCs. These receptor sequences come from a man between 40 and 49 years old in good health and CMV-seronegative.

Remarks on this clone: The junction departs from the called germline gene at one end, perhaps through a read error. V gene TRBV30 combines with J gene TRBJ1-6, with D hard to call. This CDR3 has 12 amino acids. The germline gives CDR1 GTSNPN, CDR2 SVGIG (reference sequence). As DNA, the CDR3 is TGTGCCCGGAGCACACCAGGAGGACCCCTCCACTTT. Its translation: CARSTPGGPLHF.

CDR3 bases: TGTGCCACCCGAATTACGGGAGGGCAAGAGCAGTTCTTC. The encoded protein is CATRITGGQEQFF. This chain connects TRBV15 to TRBJ2-1; 8 bases map to TRBD2. From germline, CDR1 is LNHNV and CDR2 YYDKDF (reference sequence). Trimming at V came to 8 bases and at J to 10 bases, leaving 10 bases not matched to a gene. CDR3 size: 13 residues.

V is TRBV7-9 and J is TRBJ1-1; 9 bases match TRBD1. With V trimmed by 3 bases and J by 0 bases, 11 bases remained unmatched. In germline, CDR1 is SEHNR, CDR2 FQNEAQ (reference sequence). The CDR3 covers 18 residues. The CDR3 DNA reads TGTGCCAGCAGCTTTCCCGGGACAGGGCCCCTCATGAACACTGAAGCTTTCTTT. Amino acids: CASSFPGTGPLMNTEAFF.

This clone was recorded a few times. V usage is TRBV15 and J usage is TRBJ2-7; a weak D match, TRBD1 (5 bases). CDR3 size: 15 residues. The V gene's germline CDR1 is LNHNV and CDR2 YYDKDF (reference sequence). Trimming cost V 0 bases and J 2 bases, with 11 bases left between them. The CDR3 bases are TGTGCCACCAGCAGAGACCGATTGACAGCCTACGAGCAGTACTTC. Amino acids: CATSRDRLTAYEQYF.

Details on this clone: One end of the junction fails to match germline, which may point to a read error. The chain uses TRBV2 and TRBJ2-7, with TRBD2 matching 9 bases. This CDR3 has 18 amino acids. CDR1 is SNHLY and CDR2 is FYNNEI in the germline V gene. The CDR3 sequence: CASSEPSRATSGTYGQYF. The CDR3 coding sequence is TGTGCCAGCAGTGAACCAAGCAGGGCGACTAGCGGTACCTACGGGCAGTACTTC.

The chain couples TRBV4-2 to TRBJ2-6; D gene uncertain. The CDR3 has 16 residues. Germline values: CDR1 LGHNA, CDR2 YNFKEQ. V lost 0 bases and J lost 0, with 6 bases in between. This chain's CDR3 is CASSQDGDSGANVLTF. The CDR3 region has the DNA TGTGCCAGCAGCCAAGACGGAGACTCTGGGGCCAACGTCCTGACTTTC.

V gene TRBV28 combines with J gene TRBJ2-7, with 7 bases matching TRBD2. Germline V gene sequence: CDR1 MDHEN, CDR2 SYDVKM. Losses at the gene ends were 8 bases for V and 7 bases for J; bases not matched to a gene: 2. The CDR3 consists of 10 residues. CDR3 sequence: CASGREEQYF. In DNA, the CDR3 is TGTGCCAGCGGGCGGGAGGAGCAGTACTTC. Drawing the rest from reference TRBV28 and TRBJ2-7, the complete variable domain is DVKVTQSSRYLVKRTGEKVFLECVQDMDHENMFWYRQDPGLGLRLIYFSYDVKMKEKGDIPEGYSVSREKKERFSLILESASTNQTSMYLCASGREEQYFGPGTRLTVT.

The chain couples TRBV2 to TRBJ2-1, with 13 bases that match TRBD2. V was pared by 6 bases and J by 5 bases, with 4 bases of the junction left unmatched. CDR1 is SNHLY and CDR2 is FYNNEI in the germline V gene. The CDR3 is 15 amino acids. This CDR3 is CASRRTSGSHNEQFF. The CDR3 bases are TGTGCCAGCAGGCGGACTAGCGGGAGCCACAATGAGCAGTTCTTC. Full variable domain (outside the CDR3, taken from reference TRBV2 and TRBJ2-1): EPEVTQTPSHQVTQMGQEVILRCVPISNHLYFYWYRQILGQKVEFLVSFYNNEISEKSEIFDDQFSVERPDGSNFTLKIRSTKLEDSAMYFCASRRTSGSHNEQFFGPGTRLTVL.